This TCR beta chain was sequenced during a study of siplizumab effects on memory and regulatory T cells. Unmatched junction bases numbered 5, after V lost 4 bases and J lost 9 bases. From germline, CDR1 is MGHRA and CDR2 YSYEKL. The CDR3 extends over 13 amino acids. Some 10^5 TCR templates were assayed per sample. Generated by immunoSEQ multiplex PCR, the TCRdb table keeps only in-frame clones and is missing some. The data hold 26,000 or so clones, with roughly 82% observed a single time. This chain joins TRBV4-1 and TRBJ2-1, with 8 bases fitting TRBD1. Sample: memory CD4+ T cells sorted from blood. The sequence was obtained from a human donor in good health. The CDR3 DNA is TGCGCCAGCAGCCGAGACAGGGGACGTGAGCAGTTCTTC. It is translated as CASSRDRGREQFF.